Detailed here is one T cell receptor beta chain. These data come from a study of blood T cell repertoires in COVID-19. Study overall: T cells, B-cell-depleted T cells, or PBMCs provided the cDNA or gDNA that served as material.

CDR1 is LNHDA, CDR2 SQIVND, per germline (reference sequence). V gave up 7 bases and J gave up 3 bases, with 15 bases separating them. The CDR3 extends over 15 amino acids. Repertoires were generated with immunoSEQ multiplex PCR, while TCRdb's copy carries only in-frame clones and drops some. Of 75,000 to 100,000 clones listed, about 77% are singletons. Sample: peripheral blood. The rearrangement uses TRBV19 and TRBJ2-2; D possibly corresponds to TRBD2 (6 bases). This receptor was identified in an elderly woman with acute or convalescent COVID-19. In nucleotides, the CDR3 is TGTGCCAGTAAGAGCAGCGGGCCCGACACCGGGGAGCTGTTTTTT. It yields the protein CASKSSGPDTGELFF.